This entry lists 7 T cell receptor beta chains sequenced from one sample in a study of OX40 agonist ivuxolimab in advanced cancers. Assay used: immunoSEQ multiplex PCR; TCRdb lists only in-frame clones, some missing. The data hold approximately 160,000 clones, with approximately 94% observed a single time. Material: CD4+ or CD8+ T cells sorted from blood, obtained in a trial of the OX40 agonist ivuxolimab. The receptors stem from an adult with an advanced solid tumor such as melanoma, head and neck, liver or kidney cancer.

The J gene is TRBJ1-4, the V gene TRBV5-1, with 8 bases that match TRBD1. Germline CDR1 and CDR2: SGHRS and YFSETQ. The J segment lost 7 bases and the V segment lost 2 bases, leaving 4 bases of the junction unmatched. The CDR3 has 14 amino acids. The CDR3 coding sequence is TGCGCCAGCAGCTTCAGGGGGCAGACTGAAAAACTGTTTTTT. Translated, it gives CASSFRGQTEKLFF.

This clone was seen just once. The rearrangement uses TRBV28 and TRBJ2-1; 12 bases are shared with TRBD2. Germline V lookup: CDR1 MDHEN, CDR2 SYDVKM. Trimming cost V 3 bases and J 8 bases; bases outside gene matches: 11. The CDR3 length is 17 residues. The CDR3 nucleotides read TGTGCCAGCAGTTTCCGGTCTAGCGGGAGGGCCGAAGATGAGCAGTTCTTC. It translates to CASSFRSSGRAEDEQFF.

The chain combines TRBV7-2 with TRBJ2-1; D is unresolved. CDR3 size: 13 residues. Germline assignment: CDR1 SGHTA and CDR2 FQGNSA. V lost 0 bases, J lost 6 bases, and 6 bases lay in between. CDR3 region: CASSLAGFNEQFF. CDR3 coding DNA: TGTGCCAGCAGCTTAGCGGGGTTCAATGAGCAGTTCTTC. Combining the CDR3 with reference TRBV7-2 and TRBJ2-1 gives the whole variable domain GAGVSQSPSNKVTEKGKDVELRCDPISGHTALYWYRQSLGQGLEFLIYFQGNSAPDKSGLPSDRFSAERTGGSVSTLTIQRTQQEDSAVYLCASSLAGFNEQFFGPGTRLTVL.

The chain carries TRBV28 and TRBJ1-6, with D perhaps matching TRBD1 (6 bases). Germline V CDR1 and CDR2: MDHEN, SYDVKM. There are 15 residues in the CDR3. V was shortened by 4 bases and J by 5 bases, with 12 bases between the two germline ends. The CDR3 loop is CASSYGQPHNSPLHF. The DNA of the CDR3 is TGTGCCAGCAGTTACGGACAGCCTCATAATTCACCCCTCCACTTT.

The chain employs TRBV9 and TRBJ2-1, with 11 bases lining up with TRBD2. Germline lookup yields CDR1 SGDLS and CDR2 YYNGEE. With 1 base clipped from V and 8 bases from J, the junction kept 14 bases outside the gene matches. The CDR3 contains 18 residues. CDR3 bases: TGTGCCAGCAGCGTAAGGGGGCTGCGGGCTAGCGGGAGGCATGAGCAGTTCTTC. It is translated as CASSVRGLRASGRHEQFF.

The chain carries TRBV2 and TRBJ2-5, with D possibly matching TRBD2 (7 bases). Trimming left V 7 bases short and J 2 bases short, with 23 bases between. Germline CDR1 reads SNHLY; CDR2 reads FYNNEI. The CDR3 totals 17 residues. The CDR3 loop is CASTPRTRGLYQETQYF. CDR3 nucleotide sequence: TGTGCCAGCACCCCCCGAACGCGGGGGCTGTATCAAGAGACCCAGTACTTC.

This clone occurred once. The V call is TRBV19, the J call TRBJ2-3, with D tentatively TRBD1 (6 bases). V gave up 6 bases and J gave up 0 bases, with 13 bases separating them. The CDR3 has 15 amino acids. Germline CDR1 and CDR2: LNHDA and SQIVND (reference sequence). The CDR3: CASSRRGPSTDTQYF. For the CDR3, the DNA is TGTGCCAGTAGCCGCAGGGGCCCAAGCACAGATACGCAGTATTTT.